This is a list of T cell receptor beta chains from one sample in a study of shared clonotypes between healthy human individuals. Only in-frame clones appear in the TCRdb table, and some are missing; sequencing was by immunoSEQ multiplex PCR. Here the sample spans hundreds of thousands of clones, 75% to 85% being singletons. The sample was PBMCs. The receptors derive from a woman aged 40 to 55 in good health. Some clones in this sample may be carry-over from other donors' samples. The CDR3 runs from the conserved cysteine through the conserved F or W. A D gene is named only where the DNA matches it firmly. Clone size is stated in some rows and not others, as once, few, many or a class when expanded.

>TRBV11-2|.|.|TRBJ2-7
TGTGCCAGCAGCCCCCCCCCGCTCCCCTACGAGCAGTACTTC
CASSPPPLPYEQYF
>TRBV5-1|.|.|TRBJ1-2
TGCGCCAGCAGCTTGGGGACGGTGGTACGTGGCTACACCTTC
CASSLGTVVRGYTF
>TRBV5-1|.|TRBD2|TRBJ2-1
TGCGCCAGCAGCTGGAGTTTGGGGACTAGCGGGACTGATGAGCAGTTCTTC
CASSWSLGTSGTDEQFF
>TRBV6-6|.|TRBD1|TRBJ2-7
TGTGCCAGCAGTTATTTCCAGCAGGGGGCCTCCTACGAGCAGTACTTC
CASSYFQQGASYEQYF
>TRBV19|many|TRBD1|TRBJ1-5
TGTGCCAGTAGTATCCCGACAGGGCACTATCAGCCCCAGCATTTT
CASSIPTGHYQPQHF
>TRBV4-2|once|TRBD2|TRBJ2-5
TGTGCCAGCAGCCAGGGACTAGTCGAAGAGACCCAGTACTTC
CASSQGLVEETQYF
>TRBV4-3|.|TRBD2|TRBJ2-7
TGCGCCAGCAGCCAAGATGTTCTAGCGGGAGTGAACGAGCAGTACTTC
CASSQDVLAGVNEQYF
>TRBV28|.|.|TRBJ1-3
TGTGCCAGCAGTGGGGGACGGATCTCTGGAAACACCATATATTTT
CASSGGRISGNTIYF
>TRBV30|.|TRBD2|TRBJ2-2
TGTGCCTGGACCCCGGGAGGGAGGGCGGCCGGGGAGCTGTTTTTT
CAWTPGGRAAGELFF
>TRBV5-8|.|.|TRBJ2-7
TGTGCCAGCAGCTTGGATCGAACGGTTAGCTCCTACGAGCAGTACTTC
CASSLDRTVSSYEQYF
>TRBV28|.|.|TRBJ1-4
TGTGCCAGCAGTTTTTCAGCAACTAATGAAAAACTGTTTTTT
CASSFSATNEKLFF
>TRBV7-8|.|TRBD1|TRBJ2-5
TGTGCCAGCAGCGCCGGGACAGTGGCCGTGACCCAGTACTTC
CASSAGTVAVTQYF
>TRBV4-2|.|.|TRBJ2-7
TGTGCCAGCAGCCAGGGGGCCTACGAGCAGTACTTC
CASSQGAYEQYF
>TRBV18|.|.|TRBJ2-7
TGTGCCAGCTCACCAGGTGGCATCTACGAGCAGTACTTC
CASSPGGIYEQYF
>TRBV4-3|.|.|TRBJ1-5
TGCGCCAGCAGCGGGTTGATGAATCAGCCCCAGCATTTT
CASSGLMNQPQHF
>TRBV7-9|.|.|TRBJ2-5
TGTGCCGGGGGCACCCAGCCCCAAGAGACCCAGTACTTC
CAGGTQPQETQYF
>TRBV28|few|.|TRBJ1-2
TGTGCCAGCAGTTTAGGCGGGGCCTATGGCTACACCTTC
CASSLGGAYGYTF
>TRBV28|.|TRBD1|TRBJ2-5
TGTGCCAGCAGTAGGAGACAGGGGGGCGGAGAGACCCAGTACTTC
CASSRRQGGGETQYF
>TRBV28|once|.|TRBJ2-7
TGTGCCAGCAGTTTATCCCCGACAGGTAACGGCGAGCAGTACTTC
CASSLSPTGNGEQYF
>TRBV5-1|.|TRBD2|TRBJ2-5
TGCGCCAGCAGCTTGGGACTAGCGGGACCTAAAGAGACCCAGTACTTC
CASSLGLAGPKETQYF
>TRBV4-1|.|TRBD1|TRBJ2-2
TGCGCCAGCAGGGACAGGGGAAGGAGCACCGGGGAGCTGTTTTTT
CASRDRGRSTGELFF
>TRBV7-9|.|TRBD1|TRBJ1-6
TGTGCCAGCAGCCAAGGGACAGGGGACCTCACCCTCCACTTT
CASSQGTGDLTLHF
>TRBV5-1|.|.|TRBJ1-2
TGCGCCAGCAGCTTGGAAGGGGCTTCCTATGGCTACACCTTC
CASSLEGASYGYTF
>TRBV7-2|.|TRBD1|TRBJ1-2
TGTGCCAGCAGCCCTCGGACAGGAGAGAACTATGGCTACACCTTC
CASSPRTGENYGYTF
>TRBV29-1|.|.|TRBJ2-1
TGCAGCGTTGGGGGAGTTAAGGATGAGCAGTTCTTC
CSVGGVKDEQFF
>TRBV6-1|.|TRBD1|TRBJ1-1
TGTGCCAGCGCTGGGACAGCGAACACTGAAGCTTTCTTT
CASAGTANTEAFF
>TRBV4-1|.|.|TRBJ1-1
TGCGCCAGCAGCCAAGTAGGGGGACGAGCCACTGAAGCTTTCTTT
CASSQVGGRATEAFF
>TRBV6-1|.|TRBD1|TRBJ2-3
TGTGCCAGCCTCCAGGGGGCGCAGACGCAGTATTTT
CASLQGAQTQYF
>TRBV6-6|.|.|TRBJ2-7
TGTGCCAGCAGTGTCGCCAGAGCCTACGAGCAGTACTTC
CASSVARAYEQYF
>TRBV13|.|TRBD1|TRBJ1-2
TGTGCCAGCAGCCTCCAGCCGGGACAGGGTTATGGCTACACCTTC
CASSLQPGQGYGYTF
>TRBV29-1|.|TRBD2|TRBJ2-5
TGCAGCGTCCGAGGCGGCCTAGCGGGAGGGCGAGCGAGAGAGACCCAGTACTTC
CSVRGGLAGGRARETQYF
>TRBV5-1|once|.|TRBJ2-5
TGCGCCAGCAGCTTTGTACCCCAAGAGACCCAGTACTTC
CASSFVPQETQYF
>TRBV19|.|TRBD1|TRBJ1-5
TGTGCCAGTAGTCCCAATCCCGGGACAGCGAACAATCAGCCCCAGCATTTT
CASSPNPGTANNQPQHF
>TRBV29-1|.|.|TRBJ2-7
TGCAGCGCCTCCCTTCGGGGAGAGCAGTACTTC
CSASLRGEQYF
>TRBV18|.|TRBD2|TRBJ2-3
TGTGCCAGCTCCCAATTCACGGGCGGGGGAAGCACAGATACGCAGTATTTT
CASSQFTGGGSTDTQYF
>TRBV28|.|.|TRBJ1-1
TGTGCCAGCCTCAGTCCAGGGACTACGTTAGCTTTCTTT
CASLSPGTTLAFF
>TRBV7-9|.|.|TRBJ2-7
TGTGTCAGCAGCGTGGGCTTGGACGAGCAGTACTTC
CVSSVGLDEQYF
>TRBV25-1|.|TRBD1|TRBJ1-1
TGTGCCAGCAAGAGACAGGGGGAAAACACTGAAGCTTTCTTT
CASKRQGENTEAFF
>TRBV15|.|.|TRBJ1-5
TGTGCCACCAGCAGAGTAAATCAGCCCCAGCATTTT
CATSRVNQPQHF
>TRBV25-1|few|.|TRBJ1-3
TGTGCCAGCAGCGCCAGGATCTCTGGAAACACCATATATTTT
CASSARISGNTIYF
>TRBV5-6|.|TRBD1|TRBJ1-6
TGTGCCAGCAGCCCACAGGGGGTCGGCGGTTCACCCCTCCACTTT
CASSPQGVGGSPLHF
>TRBV7-2|.|.|TRBJ2-3
TGTGCCAGCAGCCACCGCACAGATACGCAGTATTTT
CASSHRTDTQYF
>TRBV11-2|.|TRBD2|TRBJ2-7
TGTGCCAGCAGCTCCTGGACTAGCGGGATTAACGAGCAGTACTTC
CASSSWTSGINEQYF
>TRBV11-1|.|.|TRBJ1-2
TGTGCCAGCAGCGTTCTTCAGGGGTTGGACTATGGCTACACCTTC
CASSVLQGLDYGYTF
>TRBV28|.|.|TRBJ2-2
TGTGCCAGCAGGACAACAATAGCGGTCACCGGGGAGCTGTTTTTT
CASRTTIAVTGELFF
>TRBV9|.|TRBD1|TRBJ1-2
TGTGCCAGCAGCCCCGGGACAGCCTACAGTTATGGCTACACCTTC
CASSPGTAYSYGYTF
>TRBV18|.|.|TRBJ1-1
TGTGCCAGTTCGCCTTCGGAGGGGGTAGAAACTGAAGCTTTCTTT
CASSPSEGVETEAFF
>TRBV6-5|.|.|TRBJ2-3
TGTGCCAGCAGTTACCGGGACCGCACAGATACGCAGTATTTT
CASSYRDRTDTQYF
>TRBV23-1|.|TRBD1|TRBJ2-7
TGCGCCAGCAGTCGACTGACAGGGGTCTACGAGCAGTACTTC
CASSRLTGVYEQYF
>TRBV28|.|TRBD1|TRBJ1-4
TGTGCCAGCAGTTTATCACAGGGGAATAATGAAAAACTGTTTTTT
CASSLSQGNNEKLFF